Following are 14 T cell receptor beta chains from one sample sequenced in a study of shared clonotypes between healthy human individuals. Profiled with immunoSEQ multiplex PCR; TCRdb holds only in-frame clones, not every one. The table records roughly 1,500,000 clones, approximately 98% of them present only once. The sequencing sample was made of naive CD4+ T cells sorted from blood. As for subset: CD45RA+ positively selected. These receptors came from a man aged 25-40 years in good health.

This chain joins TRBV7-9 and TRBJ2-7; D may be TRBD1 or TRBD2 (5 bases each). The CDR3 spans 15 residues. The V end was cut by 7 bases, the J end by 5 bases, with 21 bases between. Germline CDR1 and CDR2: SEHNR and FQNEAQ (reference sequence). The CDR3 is CASTLRDPAEHEQYF. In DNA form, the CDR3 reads TGTGCCAGCACGCTCCGGGACCCAGCCGAACACGAGCAGTACTTC.

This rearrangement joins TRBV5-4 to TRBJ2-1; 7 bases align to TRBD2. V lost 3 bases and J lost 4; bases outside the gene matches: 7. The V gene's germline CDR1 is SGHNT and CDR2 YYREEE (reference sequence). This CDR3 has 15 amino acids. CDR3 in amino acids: CASSSGLAEYNEQFF. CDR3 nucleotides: TGTGCCAGCAGCTCCGGGCTAGCGGAGTACAATGAGCAGTTCTTC.

The CDR3 loop reads CASRKTGGPYEQYF. In DNA, the CDR3 is TGTGCCAGCAGAAAGACAGGGGGACCCTACGAGCAGTACTTC. J is TRBJ2-7 and V is TRBV16; 9 bases align to TRBD1. Trimming removed 6 bases from V and 2 bases from J; junction bases left unmatched: 5. In germline, CDR1 is KGHSY, CDR2 FQNENV. The CDR3 contains 14 residues.

The CDR3 sequence is CASTLDYRGSSYEQYF. The CDR3 DNA follows: TGCGCCAGCACCCTTGACTACAGGGGCAGCTCCTACGAGCAGTACTTC. The chain joins TRBV5-1 to TRBJ2-7; 7 bases agree with TRBD1. Trimming at V came to 6 bases and at J to 0 bases, leaving 12 bases not matched to a gene. The length of the CDR3 is 16 residues. Germline CDR1 and CDR2: SGHRS and YFSETQ.

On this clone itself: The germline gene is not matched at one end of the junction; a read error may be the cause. The CDR3 nucleotides read TGTGCCAGCAGTGAAGGGCCCCCAGGGCCTAATTTCTTC. This sequence encodes CASSEGPPGPNFF. The chain uses TRBV6-1 and TRBJ1-2; possibly TRBD1 for D (5 bases). CDR1 is MNHNS and CDR2 is SASEGT in the germline V gene. The CDR3 length is 13 residues.

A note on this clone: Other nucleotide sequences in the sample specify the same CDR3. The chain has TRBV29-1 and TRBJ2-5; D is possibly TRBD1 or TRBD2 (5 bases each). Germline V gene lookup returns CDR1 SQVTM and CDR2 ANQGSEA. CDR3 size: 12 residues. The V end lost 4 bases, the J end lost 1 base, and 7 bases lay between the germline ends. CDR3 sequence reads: CSVARGQETQYF. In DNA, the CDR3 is TGCAGCGTTGCGAGGGGCCAAGAGACCCAGTACTTC.

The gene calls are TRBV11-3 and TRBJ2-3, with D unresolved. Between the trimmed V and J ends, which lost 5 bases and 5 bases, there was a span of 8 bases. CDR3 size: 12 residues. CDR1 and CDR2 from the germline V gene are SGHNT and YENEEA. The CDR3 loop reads CASSKEIDTQYF. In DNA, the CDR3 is TGTGCCAGCAGCAAGGAGATAGATACGCAGTATTTT.

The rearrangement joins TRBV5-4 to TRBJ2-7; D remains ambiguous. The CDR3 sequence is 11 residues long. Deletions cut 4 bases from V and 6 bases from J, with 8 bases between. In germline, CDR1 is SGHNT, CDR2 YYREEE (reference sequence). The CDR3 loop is CASSLDLEQYF. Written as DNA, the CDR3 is TGTGCCAGCAGCCTCGACCTCGAGCAGTACTTC. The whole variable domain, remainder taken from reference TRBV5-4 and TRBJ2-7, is ETGVTQSPTHLIKTRGQQVTLRCSSQSGHNTVSWYQQALGQGPQFIFQYYREEENGRGNFPPRFSGLQFPNYSSELNVNALELDDSALYLCASSLDLEQYFGPGTRLTVT.

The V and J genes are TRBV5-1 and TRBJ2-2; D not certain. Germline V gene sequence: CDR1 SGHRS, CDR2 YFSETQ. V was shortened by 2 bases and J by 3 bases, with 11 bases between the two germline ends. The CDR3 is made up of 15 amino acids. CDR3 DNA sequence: TGCGCCAGCAGCTTCTGGGAAGTCGACACCGGGGAGCTGTTTTTT. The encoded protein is CASSFWEVDTGELFF.

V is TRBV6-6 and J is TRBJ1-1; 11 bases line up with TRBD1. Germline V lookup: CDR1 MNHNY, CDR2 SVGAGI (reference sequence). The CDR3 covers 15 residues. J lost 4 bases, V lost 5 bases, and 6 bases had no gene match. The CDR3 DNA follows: TGTGCCAGCAGTGGACAGGGGGCGCTTGGCACTGAAGCTTTCTTT. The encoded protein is CASSGQGALGTEAFF.

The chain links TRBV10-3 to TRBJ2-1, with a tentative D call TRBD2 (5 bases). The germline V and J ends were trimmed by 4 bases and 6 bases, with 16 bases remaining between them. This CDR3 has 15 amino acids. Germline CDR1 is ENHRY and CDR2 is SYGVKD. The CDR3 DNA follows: TGTGCCATCAGTGCCTCTACTAGGTGGGGCAATGAGCAGTTCTTC. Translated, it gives CAISASTRWGNEQFF.

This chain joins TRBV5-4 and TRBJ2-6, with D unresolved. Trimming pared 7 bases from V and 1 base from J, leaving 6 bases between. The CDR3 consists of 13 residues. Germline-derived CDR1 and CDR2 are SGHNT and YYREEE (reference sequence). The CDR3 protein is CASRTSGANVLTF. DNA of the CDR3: TGTGCCAGCCGGACGTCTGGGGCCAACGTCCTGACTTTC.

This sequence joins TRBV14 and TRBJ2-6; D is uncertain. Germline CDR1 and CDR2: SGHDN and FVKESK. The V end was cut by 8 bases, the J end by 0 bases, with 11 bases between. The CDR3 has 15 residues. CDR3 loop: CASARRHSGANVLTF. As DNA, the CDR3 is TGTGCCAGCGCTCGACGGCACTCTGGGGCCAACGTCCTGACTTTC.

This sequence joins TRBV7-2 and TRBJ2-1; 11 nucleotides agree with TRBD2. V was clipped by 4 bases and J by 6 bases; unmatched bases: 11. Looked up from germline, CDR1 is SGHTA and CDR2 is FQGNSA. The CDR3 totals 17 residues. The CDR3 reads CASSWGMSSGRANEQFF. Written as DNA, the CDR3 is TGTGCCAGCAGCTGGGGAATGAGTAGCGGGAGGGCCAATGAGCAGTTCTTC.